This record concerns one T cell receptor (beta chain) sequence. This clonotype has at least ten counts. Its antigen is still unknown. Nothing much larger sits one base from this clone, and base qualities are not available. In the study, sorted CD4+ and CD8+ blood T cells from patients with severe aplastic anemia and from healthy subjects underwent deep sequencing of TCR repertoires. Ficoll-Paque density gradient centrifugation was used to isolate peripheral blood mononuclear cells. Before DNA extraction, CD4+ and CD8+ T cells were sorted with FACS or magnetic beads. This sample was taken from a study of CD8+CD57+ T cells in acquired aplastic anemia (dated by TCRdb to the late 2010s). Describing the broader study: Extracted DNA from sorted CD4+ and CD8+ cells averaged 3.2 ug, ranging from roughly 0.2 to 30 ug. For healthy donor samples, the average read count was about 9.8 million for CD4+ cells and 11 million to 13 million for CD8+ cells.

TCR beta VDJ combination and CDR3 sequence profiling used genomic DNA as the template. TCR repertoire sequencing was run on an Illumina HiSeq 2000. Concerning the study's data processing: TRBV/TRBJ rearrangement plots, CDR3 size and DJ length profiles, and Simpson's diversity index were used to evaluate the repertoires. The immunodominant clone was defined as the most abundant DNA sequence in deep sequencing data. CDR3 amino acid sequences were checked for sharing between subjects and were compared against published repertoires and the VDJdb database. TCRdb reprocessing: public reads trimmed at Q25 with fastp, clones called with MiXCR, in-frame beta chains kept. Each CDR3 protein appears once, grouped with its most common genes and DNA. TCRdb's processing, not the study's, gives the V and J calls here. The sample table records about 210,000 distinct CDR3 sequences; 30% to 40% of these occur just once. Around 1.1% of the sample rests with the top ten.

Beyond this particular receptor, the publication reports: Between patients and healthy controls, no significant difference in CD8+ Simpson's diversity was found (P=0.060). Although 25 to 30 CD8+ CDR3 sequences were shared by patients and controls, these sequences appeared highly expressed in patients and within the immunodominant clones of patients.

For this chain, trimming is 2 bases at the V end and 4 bases at the J end, and the number of junction bases without a gene match is 8. The CDR3 sequence holds 17 residues, the cysteine and phenylalanine included. The CDR3 DNA has 51 bases and is translated from base 1. CDR1 and CDR2 (KGHDR, SFDVKD) derive from the germline V gene. This receptor was identified in a human donor in good health, serving as a control. This chain is built from TRBV24-1 and TRBJ2-3; 10 bases in the middle match TRBD2. The sample consisted of sorted CD4+, CD8+, or CD8+CD57+ T cells (not recorded which) from PBMCs. The CDR3 here reads CATSDSLAGVLPDTQYF. The sequenced DNA: TGTGCCACCAGTGATTCTCTAGCGGGAGTTCTCCCAGATACGCAGTATTTT.